This T cell receptor beta chain was identified in a study of cytomegalovirus exposure and HLA in healthy donors. There are a few counts of this clone. 60 Vbeta and 13 Jbeta primers were used in PCR. This table comes from immunoSEQ multiplex PCR, and its TCRdb copy is limited to in-frame clones, with some not included. The data show about 270,000 clones, with just over 70% seen just once and under 3% held by the top ten. The CDR3 contains 16 residues. Unmatched junction bases numbered 6, after V lost 2 bases and J lost 7 bases. The germline V gene encodes CDR1 LGHNA and CDR2 YNFKEQ. Sequencing was carried out using PBMCs. This TCR came from a female donor in good health and CMV-seronegative. This rearrangement joins TRBV4-2 to TRBJ2-3; 13 bases are a match to TRBD2. The CDR3 coding sequence is TGTGCCAGCAGCCAACCACTAGCGGGAGGGCCAAATACGCAGTATTTT. Protein product: CASSQPLAGGPNTQYF.